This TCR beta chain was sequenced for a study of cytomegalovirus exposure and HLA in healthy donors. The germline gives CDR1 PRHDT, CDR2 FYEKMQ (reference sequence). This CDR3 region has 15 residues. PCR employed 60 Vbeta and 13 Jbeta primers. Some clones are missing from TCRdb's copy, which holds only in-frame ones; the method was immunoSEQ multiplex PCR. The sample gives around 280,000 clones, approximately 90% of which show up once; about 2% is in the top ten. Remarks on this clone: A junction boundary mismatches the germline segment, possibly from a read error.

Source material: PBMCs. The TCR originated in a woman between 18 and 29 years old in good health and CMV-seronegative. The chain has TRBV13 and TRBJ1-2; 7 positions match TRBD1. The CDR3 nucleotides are TGTGCCAGCAGGTTAGCAAGACAGGGCAATTATGGCTACACCTTC. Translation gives CASRLARQGNYGYTF.